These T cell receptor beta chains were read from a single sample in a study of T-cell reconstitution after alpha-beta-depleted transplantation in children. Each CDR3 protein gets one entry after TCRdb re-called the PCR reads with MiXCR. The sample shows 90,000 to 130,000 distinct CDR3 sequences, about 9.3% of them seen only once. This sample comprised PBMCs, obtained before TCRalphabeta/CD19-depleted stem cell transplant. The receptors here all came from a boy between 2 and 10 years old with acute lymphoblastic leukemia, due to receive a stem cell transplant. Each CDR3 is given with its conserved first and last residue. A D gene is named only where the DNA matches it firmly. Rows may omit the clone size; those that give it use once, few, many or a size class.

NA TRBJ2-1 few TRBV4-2 TGTGCCAGCAGCCAAGACGGGGAGAGCTATGAGCAGTTCTTC CASSQDGESYEQFF
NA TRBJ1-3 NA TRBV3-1 TGTGCCAGCAGTCCGCTCTCTGGAAACACCATATATTTT CASSPLSGNTIYF
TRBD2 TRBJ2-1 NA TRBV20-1 TGCAGTGCTAGAGACCTTGGGACTAGCGGATACAATGAGCAGTTCTTC CSARDLGTSGYNEQFF
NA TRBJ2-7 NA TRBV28 TGTGCCAGCAGTTTCCGGTCCCGTTACGAGCAGTACTTC CASSFRSRYEQYF
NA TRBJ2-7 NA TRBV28 TGTGCCAGCAGTTTCGTGCCCCTCGACGCCTTCCCTTCCTACGAGCAGTACTTC CASSFVPLDAFPSYEQYF
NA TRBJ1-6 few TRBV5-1 TGCGCCAGCAGCTTGGGAACAGCCTATAATTCACCCCTCCACTTT CASSLGTAYNSPLHF
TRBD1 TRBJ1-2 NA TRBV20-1 TGCAGTGCTAGAAGGGACAGAAACTATGGCTACGCCTTC CSARRDRNYGYAF
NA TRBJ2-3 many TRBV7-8 TGTGCCAGTTACTTGGACCGGTACACAGATACGCAGTATTTT CASYLDRYTDTQYF
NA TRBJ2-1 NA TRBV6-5 TGTGCCAGCAGTTACTCGAGGAACAATGAGCAGTTCTTC CASSYSRNNEQFF
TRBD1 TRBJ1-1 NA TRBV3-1 TGTGCCAGCAGCCCCCGACAGGGCCAGGACACTGAAGCTTTCTTT CASSPRQGQDTEAFF
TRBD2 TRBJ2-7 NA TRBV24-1 TGTGCCACCAGTGCCAAAGCTAGCGGGAATGGGGAGCAGTACTTC CATSAKASGNGEQYF
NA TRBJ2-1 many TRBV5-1 TGCGCCAGCAGCAACCCCCGGGAACTTCAAGAGCAGTTCTTC CASSNPRELQEQFF
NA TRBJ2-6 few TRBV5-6 TGTGCCAGCAGCTTGGAAGGGGCCGGGGCCAACGTCCTGACTTTC CASSLEGAGANVLTF
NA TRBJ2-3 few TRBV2 TGTGCCAGCAGTGAAAGGGCAGGATCGCCAGGTGCGGATACGCAGTATTTT CASSERAGSPGADTQYF
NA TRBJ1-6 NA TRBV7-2 TGTGCCAGCAGCTCGCAGGGGCCGAACGATTCACCCCTCCACTTT CASSSQGPNDSPLHF
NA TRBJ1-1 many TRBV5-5 TGTGCCAGCAGCTTTACAGGGAAACCCGAAGCTTTCTTT CASSFTGKPEAFF
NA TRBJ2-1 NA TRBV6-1 TGTGCCAGCACCTTCCCGGGACGGGGAAACAATGAGCAGTTCTTC CASTFPGRGNNEQFF
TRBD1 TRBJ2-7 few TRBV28 TGTGCCAGCAGTCCTGCGCCGGGACAGGGTGCCTACGAGCAGTACTTC CASSPAPGQGAYEQYF
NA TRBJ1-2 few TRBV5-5 TGTGCCAGCAGCTTGGAAGGGGTCGGGGGCTACACCTTC CASSLEGVGGYTF
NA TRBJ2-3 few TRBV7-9 TGTGCCAGCAGCTACGGTTCGGGGGCGTCTAGCACAGATACGCAGTATTTT CASSYGSGASSTDTQYF
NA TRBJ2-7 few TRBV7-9 TGTGCCAGCGCTGAGGGTACCTACGAGCAGTACTTC CASAEGTYEQYF
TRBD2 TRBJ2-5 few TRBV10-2 TGCGCAAGCGGGAGCGGGAGGTATGGGACCCAGTACTTC CASGSGRYGTQYF
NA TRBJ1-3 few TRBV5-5 TGTGCCAGCAGCCCATCGTCGACCGGAAACACCATATATTTT CASSPSSTGNTIYF
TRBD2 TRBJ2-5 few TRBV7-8 TGTGCCAGCAGCTTATGGCGGGAGCGAAGGGAGACCCAGTACTTC CASSLWRERRETQYF
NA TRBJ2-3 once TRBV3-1 TGTGCCAGCAGCTTACGGGATACGCAGTATTTT CASSLRDTQYF
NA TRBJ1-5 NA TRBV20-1 TGCAGTGCCGAGATACCCTTAAATAGCAATCAGCCCCAGCATTTT CSAEIPLNSNQPQHF
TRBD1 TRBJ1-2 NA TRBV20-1 TGCAGTGCTAGAAACCAGGACAGGGCTAGCTATGGCTACACCTTC CSARNQDRASYGYTF
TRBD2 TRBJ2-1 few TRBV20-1 TGCAGTGCTAGAGACGGGAGGACATACAATGAGCAGTTCTTC CSARDGRTYNEQFF
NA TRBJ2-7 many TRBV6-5 TGTGCCAGCAGCCAGGGTGGAGAGCAGTACTTC CASSQGGEQYF
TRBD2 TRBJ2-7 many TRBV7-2 TGTGCCAGCAGCTTATTAGGGCGACTAGCGGGGTACGAGCAGTACTTC CASSLLGRLAGYEQYF
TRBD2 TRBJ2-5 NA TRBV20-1 TGCAGTGCTAGGGCGACTAGCGGGAGCCCGGGAGAGACCCAGTACTTC CSARATSGSPGETQYF
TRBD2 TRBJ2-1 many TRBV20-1 TGCAGTGCTAAAGCAGCTAGCGGGAGAGCCTACAATGAGCAGTTCTTC CSAKAASGRAYNEQFF
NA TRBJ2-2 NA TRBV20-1 TGCAGTGCTAGAGATAAACGGGTGGGCGGCGGGGAGCTGTTTTTT CSARDKRVGGGELFF
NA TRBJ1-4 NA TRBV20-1 TGCAGTGCTAGAGGGGGGGTGGATAATGAAAAACTGTTTTTT CSARGGVDNEKLFF
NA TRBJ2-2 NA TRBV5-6 TGTGCCAGCAGCTTGGGACAGGTGAACACCGGGGAGCTGTTTTTT CASSLGQVNTGELFF
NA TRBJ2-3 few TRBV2 TGTGCCAGCAGTGAAGGAGGTTTTGGGTCCCGTCGAGTTACGCAGTATTTT CASSEGGFGSRRVTQYF
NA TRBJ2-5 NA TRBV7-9 TGTGCCAGCAGCTTTCTGAAGACCCAGTACTTC CASSFLKTQYF
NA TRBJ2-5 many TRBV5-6 TGTGCCAGCAGCTTGGCCAACAGGCCCATCCGTCAAGAGACCCAGTACTTC CASSLANRPIRQETQYF
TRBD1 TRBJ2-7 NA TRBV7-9 TGTGCCAGCAGCTCGGACAGGGGGAATCAAGTAGGATCCTACGAGCAGTACTTC CASSSDRGNQVGSYEQYF
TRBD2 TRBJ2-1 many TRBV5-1 TGCGCCAGCAGCTTAAACGCGGGAGGGCCGAATGAGCAGTTCTTC CASSLNAGGPNEQFF
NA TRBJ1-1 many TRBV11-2 TGTGCCAGCAGCGCTGTTACCAGGGGAGACACTGAAGCTTTCTTT CASSAVTRGDTEAFF
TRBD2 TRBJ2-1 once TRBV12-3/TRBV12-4 TGTGCCAGCAGTTACCGGACTAGCGGGAGTATAGGTGAGCAGTTCTTC CASSYRTSGSIGEQFF
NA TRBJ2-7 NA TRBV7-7 TGTGCCAGCAGCCCCGCCCTGGGACCGCCCTACGAGCAGTACTTC CASSPALGPPYEQYF
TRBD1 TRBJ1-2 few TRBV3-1 TGTGCCAGCAGCCCCGGGACAGGGGGCTATGGCTACACCTTC CASSPGTGGYGYTF
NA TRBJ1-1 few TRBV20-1 TGCAGTGCTCCTACAGGGAAGAAAAACTCTGAAGCTTTCTTT CSAPTGKKNSEAFF
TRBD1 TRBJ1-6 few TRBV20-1 TGCAGTGCTATCTCCCGACAGGGTGGTTCACCCCTCCACTTT CSAISRQGGSPLHF
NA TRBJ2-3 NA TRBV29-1 TGCGCGTTGGAGGAGGACTCCATCTTT CALEEDSIF
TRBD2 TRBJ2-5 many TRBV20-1 TGCAGTGCTAGAGACCGCTCAAGAGGACTAGCCTACCAAGAGACCCAGTACTTC CSARDRSRGLAYQETQYF
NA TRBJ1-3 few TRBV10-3 TGTGCCATCAGTGAGCCGGGGGGAAACTCTGGAAACACCATATATTTT CAISEPGGNSGNTIYF
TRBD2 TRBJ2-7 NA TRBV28 TGTGCCGCGGGAGGCTCCTACGAGCAGTACTTC CAAGGSYEQYF
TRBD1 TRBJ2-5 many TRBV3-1 TGTGCCAGCAGGCTGGGGACAGCCCTCGAGACCCAGTACTTC CASRLGTALETQYF
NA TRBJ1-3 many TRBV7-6 TGTGCCAGCAGCTTAGGTGTCTGGGGTGAGGCGATTTATTTT CASSLGVWGEAIYF
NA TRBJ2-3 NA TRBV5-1 TGCGCCAGCAGCCTGTTGCAAAGCACAGATACGCAGTATTTT CASSLLQSTDTQYF
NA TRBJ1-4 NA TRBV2 TGTGCCAGCAAGGAGCACACAACTAATGAAAAACTGTTTTTT CASKEHTTNEKLFF
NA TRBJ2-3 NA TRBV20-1 TGCAGTGCTAGCCATGATGATAGCGGAACCGACACAGATACGCAGTATTTT CSASHDDSGTDTDTQYF
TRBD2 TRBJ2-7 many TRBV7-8 TGTGCCAGCAGCTTAGCGAAGCGGGGGATTATGTACGAGCAGTACTTC CASSLAKRGIMYEQYF
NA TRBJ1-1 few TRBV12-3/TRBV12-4 TGTGCCAGCAGTTTCTGGGGAATGAACACTGAAGCTTTCTTT CASSFWGMNTEAFF
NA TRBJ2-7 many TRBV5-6 TGTGCCAGCAGCTTGGTCGGGGATTCCTACGAGCAGTACTTC CASSLVGDSYEQYF
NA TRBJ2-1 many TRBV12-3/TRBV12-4 TGTGCCAGCTTAACTAGGGGGAACAATGAGCAGTTCTTC CASLTRGNNEQFF
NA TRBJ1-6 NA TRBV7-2 TGTGCCAGCAGCTTTGGAGCGTCTAGTTCACCCCTCCACTTT CASSFGASSSPLHF